The entry that follows covers one T cell receptor (beta chain) sequence. Antigen: not known. These data belong to a study of glioma-infiltrating T cells. Study-wide results and limits: Very few CDR3 sequences were shared between tissue and blood. Tissue-blood divergence was below expectation in non-neoplastic patients, above in gliomas.

TCR alpha and beta CDR3 regions were amplified from RNA using iRepertoire nested multiplex PCR. For one-step reverse transcription and amplification, about 85-400 ng of tissue mRNA or PBMC total RNA was used. TCRdb re-called the multiplex PCR reads with MiXCR, one entry per CDR3 protein. Here the sample spans about 190,000 distinct CDR3 sequences, roughly 32% being singletons. This clonotype originated in a human donor with low-grade glioma or glioblastoma, undergoing nonglioma brain surgery, or in good health (not recorded which). What was sequenced was glioma tissue, nonneoplastic brain tissue, or PBMCs (not recorded which).

In DNA form, the CDR3 reads TGCAGCGTTGAGGGTTCCTACGAGCAGTACTTC. It encodes CSVEGSYEQYF. The V and J genes are TRBV29-1 and TRBJ2-7, with D uncertain. The V end was cut by 3 bases, the J end by 1 base, with 4 bases between. In germline, CDR1 is SQVTM, CDR2 ANQGSEA. The CDR3 sequence is 11 residues long.